This T cell receptor beta chain was documented in a study of radiotherapy plus CTLA-4 blockade in lung cancer. As for the study in general: Objective response rate was over 15%; disease control rate, less than 40%.

With regard to this clone: Its antigen is as yet unknown.

Study findings and constraints: It was early blood T cell clone dynamics, with interferon-beta, that reportedly best predicted response.

TCRdb's table, derived via immunoSEQ multiplex PCR, lists solely in-frame clones and lacks some. The sample holds tens of thousands of clones; roughly 83% are singletons and the top ten take 8.5%. The germline gives CDR1 SGHVS, CDR2 FNYEAQ. The CDR3 is made up of 14 amino acids. V shed 3 bases and J 5 bases; nucleotides not matched to a gene: 1. The sequence derives from a human donor with non-small cell lung cancer who had a complete response to radiotherapy plus ipilimumab. Sequenced material: peripheral blood, taken from a patient treated with radiotherapy plus ipilimumab. J is TRBJ1-6 and V is TRBV7-6; 7 bases align to TRBD1. Here the CDR3 reads CASSFGQDNSPLHF. Here the CDR3 DNA reads TGTGCCAGCAGCTTTGGACAGGATAATTCACCCCTCCACTTT.